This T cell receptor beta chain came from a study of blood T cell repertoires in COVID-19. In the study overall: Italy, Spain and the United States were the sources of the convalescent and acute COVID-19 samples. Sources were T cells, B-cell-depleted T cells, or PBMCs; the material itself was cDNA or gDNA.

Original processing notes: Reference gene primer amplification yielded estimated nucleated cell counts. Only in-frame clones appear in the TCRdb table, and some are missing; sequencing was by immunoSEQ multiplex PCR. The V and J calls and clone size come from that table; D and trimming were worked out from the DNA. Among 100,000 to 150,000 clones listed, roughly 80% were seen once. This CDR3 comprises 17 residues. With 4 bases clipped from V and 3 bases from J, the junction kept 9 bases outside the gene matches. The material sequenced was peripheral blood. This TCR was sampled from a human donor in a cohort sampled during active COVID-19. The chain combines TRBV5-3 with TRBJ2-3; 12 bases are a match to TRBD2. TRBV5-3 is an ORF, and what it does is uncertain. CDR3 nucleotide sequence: TGTGCCAGAAGCCCTTCGACTAGCGGGAGTGGTACAGATACGCAGTATTTT. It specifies CARSPSTSGSGTDTQYF.